This T cell receptor (beta chain) was sequenced for a study of cytomegalovirus exposure and HLA in healthy donors. Whole-study findings and limits: At a 0.05 false discovery rate, a later analysis found 16,951 TCR beta sequences to be associated with HLA alleles. A missense DCLRE1C variant was associated with V- and J-gene trimming of TCR beta chains in a later analysis, and an independent cohort replicated the association. As a later analysis showed, several of the most significant clusters appeared to be linked to common viral pathogens. The majority of TCR sequences were rare, yet some public TCRs appeared in many donors.

Germline V gene lookup returns CDR1 MNHEY and CDR2 SVGAGI. The CDR3 has 14 residues. V was trimmed by 10 bases and J by 6 bases, leaving 21 bases between them. 60 Vbeta and 13 Jbeta primers were used in PCR. Data came from immunoSEQ multiplex PCR; TCRdb stores just in-frame clones and leaves some out. The sample carries more than 100,000 clones, 75% to 90% recorded once. As regards this clone: What it binds is not known.

This TCR was recovered from a middle-aged man in good health and CMV-seronegative. The sample was PBMCs. This chain links TRBV6-5 with TRBJ1-1, with D perhaps TRBD1 (6 bases). The CDR3 bases are TGTGCCACCGGTGGTGGGCAGGGGTCTGCTGAAGCTTTCTTT. Residues: CATGGGQGSAEAFF.